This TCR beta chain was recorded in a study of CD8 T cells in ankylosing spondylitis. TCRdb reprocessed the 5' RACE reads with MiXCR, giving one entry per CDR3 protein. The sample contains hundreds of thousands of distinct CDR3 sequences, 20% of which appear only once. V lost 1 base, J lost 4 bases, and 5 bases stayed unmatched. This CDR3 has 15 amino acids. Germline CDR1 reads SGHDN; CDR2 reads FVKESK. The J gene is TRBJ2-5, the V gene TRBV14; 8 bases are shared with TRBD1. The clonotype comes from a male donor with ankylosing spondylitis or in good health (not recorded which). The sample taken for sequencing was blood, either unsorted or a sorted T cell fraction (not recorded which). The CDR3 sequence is CASSQARGQGETQYF. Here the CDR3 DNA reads TGTGCCAGCAGCCAAGCCCGTGGACAGGGAGAGACCCAGTACTTC.